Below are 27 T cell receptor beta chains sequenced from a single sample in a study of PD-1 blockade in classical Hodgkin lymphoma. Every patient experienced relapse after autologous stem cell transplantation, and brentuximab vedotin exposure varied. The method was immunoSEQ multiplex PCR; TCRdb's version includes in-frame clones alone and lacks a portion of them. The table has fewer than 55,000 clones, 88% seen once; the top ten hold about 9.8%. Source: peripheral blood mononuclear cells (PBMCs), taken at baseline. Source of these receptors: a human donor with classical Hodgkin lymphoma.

As DNA, the CDR3 is TGTGCCAGCACCCTAGCGGGGGCCTACACAGATACGCAGTATTTT. Protein sequence: CASTLAGAYTDTQYF. V gene TRBV2 combines with J gene TRBJ2-3; 10 bases are shared with TRBD2. CDR3 length: 15 amino acids. V was clipped by 7 bases and J by 2 bases; unmatched bases: 6. CDR1 is SNHLY and CDR2 is FYNNEI in the germline V gene.

The CDR3 loop is CASVAGSNYNEQFF. CDR3 nucleotide sequence: TGTGCCAGTGTTGCGGGGTCGAATTACAATGAGCAGTTCTTC. The genes are TRBV19 and TRBJ2-1; D is perhaps TRBD2 (6 bases). V was shortened by 8 bases and J by 4 bases, with 15 bases between the two germline ends. The CDR3 contains 14 residues. CDR1 and CDR2 from the germline V gene are LNHDA and SQIVND (reference sequence).

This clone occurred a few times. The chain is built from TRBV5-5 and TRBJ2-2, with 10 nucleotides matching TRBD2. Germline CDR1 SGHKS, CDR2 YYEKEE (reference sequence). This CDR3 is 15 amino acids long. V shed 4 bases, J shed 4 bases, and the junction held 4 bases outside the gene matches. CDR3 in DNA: TGTGCCAGCAGCCCTAGCGGGAGTTTCACCGGGGAGCTGTTTTTT. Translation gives CASSPSGSFTGELFF.

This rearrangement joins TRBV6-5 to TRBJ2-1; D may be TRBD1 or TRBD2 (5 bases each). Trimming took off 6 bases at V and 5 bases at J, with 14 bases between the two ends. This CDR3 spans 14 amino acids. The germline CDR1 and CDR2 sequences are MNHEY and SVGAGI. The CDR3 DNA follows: TGTGCCAGCAGGGGACCCTCTGAGGACAATGAGCAGTTCTTC. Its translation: CASRGPSEDNEQFF.

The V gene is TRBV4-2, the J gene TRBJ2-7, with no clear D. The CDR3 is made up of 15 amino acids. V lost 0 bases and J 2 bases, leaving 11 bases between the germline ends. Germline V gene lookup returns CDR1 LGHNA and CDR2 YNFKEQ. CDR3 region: CASSQDHGQAYEQYF. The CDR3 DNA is TGTGCCAGCAGCCAAGATCATGGTCAAGCCTACGAGCAGTACTTC.

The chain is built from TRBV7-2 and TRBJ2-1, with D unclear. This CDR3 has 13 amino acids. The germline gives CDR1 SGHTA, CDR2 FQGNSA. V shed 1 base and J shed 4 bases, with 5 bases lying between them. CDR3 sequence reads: CASSLDGYNEQFF. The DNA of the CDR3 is TGTGCCAGCAGCTTAGACGGATACAATGAGCAGTTCTTC.

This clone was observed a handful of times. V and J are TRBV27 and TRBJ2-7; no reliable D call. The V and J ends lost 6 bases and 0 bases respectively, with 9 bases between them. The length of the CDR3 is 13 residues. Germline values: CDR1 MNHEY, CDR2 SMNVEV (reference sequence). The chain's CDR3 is CASRTLSSYEQYF. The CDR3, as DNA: TGTGCCAGCAGAACTCTTAGCTCCTACGAGCAGTACTTC.

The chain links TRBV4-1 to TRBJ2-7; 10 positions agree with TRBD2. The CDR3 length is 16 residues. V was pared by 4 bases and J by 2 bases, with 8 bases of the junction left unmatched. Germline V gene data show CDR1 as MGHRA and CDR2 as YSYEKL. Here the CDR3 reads CASSRLWTSGAYEQYF. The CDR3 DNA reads TGCGCCAGCAGCCGCCTTTGGACTAGCGGAGCCTACGAGCAGTACTTC.

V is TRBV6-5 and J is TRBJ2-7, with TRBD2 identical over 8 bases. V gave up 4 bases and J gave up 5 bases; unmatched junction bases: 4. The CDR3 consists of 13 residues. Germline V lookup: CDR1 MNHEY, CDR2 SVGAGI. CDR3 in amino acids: CASSSGLAHEQYF. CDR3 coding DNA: TGTGCCAGCAGTTCTGGACTAGCCCACGAGCAGTACTTC.

CDR3 loop: CASSQLAGLQKAGELFF. CDR3 nucleotide sequence: TGTGCCAGCAGCCAACTAGCGGGACTTCAAAAGGCCGGGGAGCTGTTTTTT. The chain links TRBV14 to TRBJ2-2, with TRBD2 matching 9 bases. Germline CDR1 is SGHDN and CDR2 is FVKESK. The CDR3 extends over 17 amino acids. V shed 2 bases and J 6 bases; nucleotides not matched to a gene: 10.

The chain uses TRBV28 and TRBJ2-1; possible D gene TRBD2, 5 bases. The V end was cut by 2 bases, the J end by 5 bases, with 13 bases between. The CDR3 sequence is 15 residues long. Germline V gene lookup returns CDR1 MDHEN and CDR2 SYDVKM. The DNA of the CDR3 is TGTGCCAGCAGTTTAGCGGGCGGCCCCCACAATGAGCAGTTCTTC. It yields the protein CASSLAGGPHNEQFF.

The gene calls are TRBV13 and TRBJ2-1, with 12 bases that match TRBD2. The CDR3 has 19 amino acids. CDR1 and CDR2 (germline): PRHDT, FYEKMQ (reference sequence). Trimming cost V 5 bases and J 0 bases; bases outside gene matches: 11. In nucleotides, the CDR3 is TGTGCCAGCAGCAGACAGACTAGCGGGGGTACTAGCTCCTACAATGAGCAGTTCTTC. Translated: CASSRQTSGGTSSYNEQFF.

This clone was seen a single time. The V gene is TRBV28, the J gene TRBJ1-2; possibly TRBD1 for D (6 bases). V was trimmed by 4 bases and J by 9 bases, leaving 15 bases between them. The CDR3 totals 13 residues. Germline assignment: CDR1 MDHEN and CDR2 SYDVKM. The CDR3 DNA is TGTGCCAGCAGTTATTACAGGGTGAGGAGCTACACCTTC. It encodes CASSYYRVRSYTF.

This chain's CDR3 is CASSQGLGTDTQYF. As DNA, the CDR3 is TGTGCCAGCAGCCAGGGACTCGGCACAGATACGCAGTATTTT. This rearrangement joins TRBV7-9 to TRBJ2-3, with D maybe TRBD2 (6 bases). V was cut by 5 bases and J by 1 base, with 10 bases left in between. This CDR3 contains 14 residues. Per the germline V gene, CDR1 is SEHNR and CDR2 is FQNEAQ (reference sequence).

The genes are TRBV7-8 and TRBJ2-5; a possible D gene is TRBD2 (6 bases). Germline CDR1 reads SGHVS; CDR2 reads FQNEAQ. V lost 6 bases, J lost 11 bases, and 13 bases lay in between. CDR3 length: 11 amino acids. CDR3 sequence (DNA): TGTGCCAGCAGAAGTACTAGCCGGCAGTACTTC. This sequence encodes CASRSTSRQYF.

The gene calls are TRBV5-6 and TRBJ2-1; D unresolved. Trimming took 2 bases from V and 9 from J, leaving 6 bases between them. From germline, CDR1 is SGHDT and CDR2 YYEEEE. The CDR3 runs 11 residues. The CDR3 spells CASSFNSEQFF. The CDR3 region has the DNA TGTGCCAGCAGCTTCAATTCTGAGCAGTTCTTC.

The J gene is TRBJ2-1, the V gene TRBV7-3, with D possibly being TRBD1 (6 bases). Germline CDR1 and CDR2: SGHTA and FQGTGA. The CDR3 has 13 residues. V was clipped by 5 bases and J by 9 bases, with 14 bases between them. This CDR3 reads CASSPQGHLEQFF. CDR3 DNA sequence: TGTGCCAGCAGCCCACAGGGACACCTTGAGCAGTTCTTC.

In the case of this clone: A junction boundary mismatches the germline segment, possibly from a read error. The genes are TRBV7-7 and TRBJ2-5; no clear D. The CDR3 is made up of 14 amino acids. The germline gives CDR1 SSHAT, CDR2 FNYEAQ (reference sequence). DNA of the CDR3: TGTGCTAGCAGCTTAGTTGGGGAACAAGAGACCCAGTACTTC. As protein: CASSLVGEQETQYF.

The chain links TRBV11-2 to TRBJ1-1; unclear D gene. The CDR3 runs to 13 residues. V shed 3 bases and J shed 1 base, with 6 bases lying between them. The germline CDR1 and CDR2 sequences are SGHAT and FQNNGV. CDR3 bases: TGTGCCAGCAGCTTGACACCGAACACTGAAGCTTTCTTT. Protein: CASSLTPNTEAFF.

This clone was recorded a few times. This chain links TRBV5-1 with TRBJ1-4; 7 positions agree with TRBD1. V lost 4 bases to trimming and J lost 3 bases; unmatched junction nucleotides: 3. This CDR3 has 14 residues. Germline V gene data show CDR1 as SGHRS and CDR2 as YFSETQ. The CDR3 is CASSEGAANEKLFF. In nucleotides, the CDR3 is TGCGCCAGCAGCGAGGGGGCGGCTAATGAAAAACTGTTTTTT.

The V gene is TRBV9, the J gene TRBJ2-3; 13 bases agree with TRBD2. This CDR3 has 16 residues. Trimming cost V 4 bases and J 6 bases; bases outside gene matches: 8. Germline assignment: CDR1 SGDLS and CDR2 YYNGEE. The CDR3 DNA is TGTGCCAGCAGCCCCTCACTAGCGGGGGGGGCGGATACGCAGTATTTT. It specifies CASSPSLAGGADTQYF. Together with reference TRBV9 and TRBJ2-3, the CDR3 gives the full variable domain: DSGVTQTPKHLITATGQRVTLRCSPRSGDLSVYWYQQSLDQGLQFLIQYYNGEERAKGNILERFSAQQFPDLHSELNLSSLELGDSALYFCASSPSLAGGADTQYFGPGTRLTVL.

CDR3 residues: CASKMSGRRTDTQYF. The CDR3 coding sequence is TGTGCCAGCAAAATGTCGGGTAGACGCACAGATACGCAGTATTTT. The chain couples TRBV5-4 to TRBJ2-3; no firm D call. This CDR3 has 15 amino acids. Germline-derived CDR1 and CDR2 are SGHNT and YYREEE (reference sequence). Trimming pared 6 bases from V and 1 base from J, leaving 15 bases between.

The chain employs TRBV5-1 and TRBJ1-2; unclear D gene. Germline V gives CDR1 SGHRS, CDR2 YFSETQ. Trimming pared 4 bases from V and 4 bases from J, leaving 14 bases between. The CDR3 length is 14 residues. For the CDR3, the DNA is TGCGCCAGCAGCCTGTCGGGTCATCTCTATGGCTACACCTTC. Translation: CASSLSGHLYGYTF. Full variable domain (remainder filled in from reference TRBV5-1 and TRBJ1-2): KAGVTQTPRYLIKTRGQQVTLSCSPISGHRSVSWYQQTPGQGLQFLFEYFSETQRNKGNFPGRFSGRQFSNSRSEMNVSTLELGDSALYLCASSLSGHLYGYTFGSGTRLTVV.

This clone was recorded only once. CDR3 nucleotides: TGTGCCAGCAGCGTGGGGGACGGACCTAATGAAAAACTGTTTTTT. This translates into CASSVGDGPNEKLFF. The chain uses TRBV9 and TRBJ1-4, with TRBD1 as a possible D gene (5 bases). CDR1 SGDLS and CDR2 YYNGEE come from the germline V gene. V was pared by 2 bases and J by 3 bases, with 11 bases between. This CDR3 region has 15 residues.

CDR3 coding DNA: TGTGCCAGCCGTCCAGGGGGCAGGACTCGCGATGGCTACACCTTC. Amino acid sequence: CASRPGGRTRDGYTF. The chain couples TRBV6-5 to TRBJ1-2, with 8 bases that match TRBD1. The CDR3 spans 15 residues. The J segment lost 6 bases and the V segment lost 8 bases, leaving 14 bases of the junction unmatched. Germline CDR1 and CDR2: MNHEY and SVGAGI.

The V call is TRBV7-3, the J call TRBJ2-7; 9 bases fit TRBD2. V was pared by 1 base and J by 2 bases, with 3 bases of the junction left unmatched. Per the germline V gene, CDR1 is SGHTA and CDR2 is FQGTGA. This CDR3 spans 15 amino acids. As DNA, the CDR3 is TGTGCCAGCAGCTTAAGCGGCGGGGGGGCCTACGAGCAGTACTTC. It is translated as CASSLSGGGAYEQYF.

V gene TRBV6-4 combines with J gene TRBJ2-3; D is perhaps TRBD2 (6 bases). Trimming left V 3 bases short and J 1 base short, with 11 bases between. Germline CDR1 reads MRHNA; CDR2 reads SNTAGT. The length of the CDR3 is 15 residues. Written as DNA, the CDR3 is TGTGCCAGCAGTGAAGAGGCTAGCGGCACAGATACGCAGTATTTT. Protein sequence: CASSEEASGTDTQYF.